Following are 20 T cell receptor beta chains from one sample sequenced in a study of T cell responses to AZD1222 COVID-19 vaccine. TCRdb keeps only in-frame clones here, not all; method: immunoSEQ multiplex PCR. In the table there are 80,000 to 100,000 clones, 70% to 90% of which are singletons. Sequencing was performed on peripheral blood, taken 28 days after the second AZD1222 dose. These receptors were taken from an adult who received the AZD1222 COVID-19 vaccine.

This chain uses TRBV3-1 (or the pseudogene TRBV3-2) with TRBJ2-2, with D hard to call. The V and J ends lost 4 bases and 3 bases respectively, with 6 bases between them. Germline V gene lookup returns CDR1 LGHDT and CDR2 YNNKEL (reference sequence). The CDR3 is made up of 13 amino acids. The CDR3 coding sequence is TGTGCCAGCAGCCGAACTTACACCGGGGAGCTGTTTTTT. This codes for CASSRTYTGELFF.

Only a few counts were recorded for this clone. This chain joins TRBV4-2 and TRBJ1-6, with D unresolved. The CDR3 has 16 amino acids. Germline loops: CDR1 LGHNA, CDR2 YNFKEQ. V gave up 0 bases and J gave up 1 base, with 7 bases separating them. CDR3 bases: TGTGCCAGCAGCCAAGATTCGGGTTCCTATAATTCACCCCTCCACTTT. Translating it yields CASSQDSGSYNSPLHF.

The chain uses TRBV28 and TRBJ1-2; TRBD1 agrees at 8 bases. The CDR3 is 18 amino acids. The junction had 21 bases not matched to a gene; V was cut back by 9 bases and J by 3 bases. Germline V gene sequence: CDR1 MDHEN, CDR2 SYDVKM. CDR3 residues: CASTLWGPRAGGHYGYTF. The CDR3 bases are TGTGCCAGTACCCTCTGGGGGCCCCGGGCAGGGGGCCACTATGGCTACACCTTC.

This chain connects TRBV6-5 to TRBJ1-5, with TRBD1 as a possible D gene (5 bases). The CDR3 sequence is 14 residues long. Germline V CDR1 and CDR2: MNHEY, SVGAGI. Trimming pared 3 bases from V and 5 bases from J, leaving 11 bases between. The CDR3 is CASSYWGDDQPQHF. The DNA for the CDR3 is TGTGCCAGCAGTTATTGGGGGGATGATCAGCCCCAGCATTTT.

The chain recombines TRBV6-2 or TRBV6-3 with TRBJ2-7, with D uncertain. The germline V gene encodes CDR1 MNHEY and CDR2 SVGEGT. The length of the CDR3 is 12 residues. V shed 3 bases and J shed 2 bases, with 5 bases lying between them. The CDR3 sequence: CASSYLPYEQYF. In nucleotides, the CDR3 is TGTGCCAGCAGTTATTTACCCTACGAGCAGTACTTC.

The chain carries TRBV5-1 and TRBJ2-5, with D possibly being TRBD2 (5 bases). The CDR3 extends over 13 amino acids. Germline CDR1 SGHRS, CDR2 YFSETQ. The V gene lost 3 bases and the J gene lost 3 bases, with 9 bases spanning the gap. The chain's CDR3 is CASSSGIKETQYF. In DNA, the CDR3 is TGCGCCAGCAGCTCGGGGATAAAAGAGACCCAGTACTTC.

The gene calls are TRBV3-1 (or the pseudogene TRBV3-2) and TRBJ1-3; no clear D gene. This CDR3 comprises 13 residues. V lost 2 bases to trimming and J lost 4 bases, with 6 bases between them. Germline-derived CDR1 and CDR2 are LGHDT and YNNKEL (reference sequence). The CDR3 DNA is TGTGCCAGCAGCCAAAGCAGGGGAAACACCATATATTTT. It encodes CASSQSRGNTIYF.

The V call is TRBV7-9, the J call TRBJ2-7, with D perhaps TRBD1 (5 bases). CDR1 is SEHNR and CDR2 is FQNEAQ in the germline V gene (reference sequence). The CDR3 is 14 residues long. The germline V and J ends were trimmed by 1 base and 3 bases, with 10 bases remaining between them. The CDR3 region is CASSLDVRVYEQYV. DNA for the CDR3: TGTGCCAGCAGCTTAGATGTCAGGGTCTACGAGCAGTACGTC.

The chain employs TRBV9 and TRBJ2-5; D gene ambiguous. The V end lost 4 bases, the J end lost 4 bases, and 11 bases lay between the germline ends. This CDR3 contains 13 residues. Germline CDR1 reads SGDLS; CDR2 reads YYNGEE. Here the CDR3 DNA reads TGTGCCAGCAGCCCCCCGTCCGGAGAGACCCAGTACTTC. Translation: CASSPPSGETQYF.

The rearrangement links TRBV5-1 to TRBJ2-5; D might be TRBD1 (5 bases). The ends were cut back, 0 bases at V and 4 bases at J, with 13 bases in the middle. The CDR3 extends over 15 amino acids. The V gene's germline CDR1 is SGHRS and CDR2 YFSETQ. DNA for the CDR3: TGCGCCAGCAGCTTGGCAGGGTTAAGGGGAGAGACCCAGTACTTC. Translating it yields CASSLAGLRGETQYF. Complete variable domain (other parts from reference TRBV5-1 and TRBJ2-5): KAGVTQTPRYLIKTRGQQVTLSCSPISGHRSVSWYQQTPGQGLQFLFEYFSETQRNKGNFPGRFSGRQFSNSRSEMNVSTLELGDSALYLCASSLAGLRGETQYFGPGTRLLVL.

This clone was detected only once. The chain uses TRBV29-1 and TRBJ1-5; D not resolved. There are 13 residues in the CDR3. Trimming stripped 4 bases from V and 3 bases from J, with 10 bases between. CDR1 and CDR2 from the germline V gene are SQVTM and ANQGSEA. The CDR3 reads CSVGTAPNQPQHF. The CDR3 nucleotides read TGCAGCGTTGGGACCGCGCCCAATCAGCCCCAGCATTTT.

The V gene is TRBV11-2, the J gene TRBJ1-6; no definite D call. V lost 4 bases, J lost 8 bases, and 6 bases lay in between. The CDR3 runs to 12 residues. CDR1 and CDR2 (germline): SGHAT, FQNNGV. CDR3 sequence reads: CASSWTDSPLHF. CDR3 nucleotide sequence: TGTGCCAGCAGCTGGACGGATTCACCCCTCCACTTT. Drawing the rest from reference TRBV11-2 and TRBJ1-6, the complete variable domain is EAGVAQSPRYKIIEKRQSVAFWCNPISGHATLYWYQQILGQGPKLLIQFQNNGVVDDSQLPKDRFSAERLKGVDSTLKIQPAKLEDSAVYLCASSWTDSPLHFGNGTRLTVT.

The chain employs TRBV7-3 and TRBJ2-5; D not resolved. Trimming removed 2 bases from V and 2 bases from J, with 6 bases in between. The CDR3 totals 13 residues. Looked up from germline, CDR1 is SGHTA and CDR2 is FQGTGA. DNA of the CDR3: TGTGCCAGCAGCTTAGGGTATCAAGAGACCCAGTACTTC. This sequence encodes CASSLGYQETQYF.

This chain connects TRBV7-2 to TRBJ2-7; TRBD2 is a possible D gene (6 bases). Germline V gene sequence: CDR1 SGHTA, CDR2 FQGNSA. CDR3 length: 13 amino acids. Trimming removed 1 base from V and 6 bases from J, with 10 bases in between. The CDR3 protein is CASSLVGLREQYF. The CDR3 DNA reads TGTGCCAGCAGCTTAGTAGGACTACGCGAGCAGTACTTC. Based on the CDR3 plus reference TRBV7-2 and TRBJ2-7, the full variable domain is GAGVSQSPSNKVTEKGKDVELRCDPISGHTALYWYRQSLGQGLEFLIYFQGNSAPDKSGLPSDRFSAERTGGSVSTLTIQRTQQEDSAVYLCASSLVGLREQYFGPGTRLTVT.

The gene calls are TRBV12-3 or TRBV12-4 and TRBJ2-2, with D perhaps matching TRBD1 (6 bases). The germline V and J ends were trimmed by 3 bases and 6 bases, with 8 bases remaining between them. This CDR3 contains 13 residues. CDR3: CASSFGGSGELFF. The CDR3 DNA sequence: TGTGCCAGCAGTTTTGGGGGCTCCGGGGAGCTGTTTTTT.

The chain couples TRBV19 to TRBJ2-1; D may be TRBD2 (6 bases). Germline V gene lookup returns CDR1 LNHDA and CDR2 SQIVND (reference sequence). V shed 6 bases and J shed 0 bases, with 6 bases lying between them. The CDR3 has 13 amino acids. CDR3 nucleotide sequence: TGTGCCAGTAGACTAGCCTCCTACAATGAGCAGTTCTTC. Translation: CASRLASYNEQFF.

The V gene is TRBV11-3, the J gene TRBJ1-4; 8 bases line up with TRBD1. This CDR3 has 14 amino acids. With V trimmed by 3 bases and J by 7 bases, 4 bases remained unmatched. Germline values: CDR1 SGHNT, CDR2 YENEEA. The CDR3, as DNA: TGTGCCAGCAGCTTGGACAGGGACGGTGAAAAACTGTTTTTT. Translating gives CASSLDRDGEKLFF.

The CDR3 region has the DNA TGTGCCAGCTCATCAGACCCTCTTGGGTACAATGAGCAGTTCTTC. Translated: CASSSDPLGYNEQFF. The chain uses TRBV18 and TRBJ2-1; D gene ambiguous. V was pared by 5 bases and J by 4 bases, with 15 bases between. Germline V gene sequence: CDR1 KGHSH, CDR2 LQKENI. The CDR3 length is 15 residues.

V is TRBV28 and J is TRBJ2-1, with a weak D call TRBD2 (6 bases). This CDR3 is built from 14 residues. Germline CDR1 MDHEN, CDR2 SYDVKM. The V end lost 4 bases, the J end lost 5 bases, and 12 bases lay between the germline ends. CDR3 sequence (DNA): TGTGCCAGCAGTTCGCGGGGTAGGAACAATGAGCAGTTCTTC. It encodes CASSSRGRNNEQFF.

The chain's CDR3 is CASSLGPLGDYEQYV. The CDR3 DNA reads TGTGCCAGCAGCTTAGGGCCGCTGGGGGACTACGAGCAGTACGTC. The V and J genes are TRBV7-2 and TRBJ2-7; either TRBD1 or TRBD2 may fit D (5 bases each). Trimming cost V 1 base and J 3 bases, with 13 bases left between them. Germline-derived CDR1 and CDR2 are SGHTA and FQGNSA. The CDR3 covers 15 residues.